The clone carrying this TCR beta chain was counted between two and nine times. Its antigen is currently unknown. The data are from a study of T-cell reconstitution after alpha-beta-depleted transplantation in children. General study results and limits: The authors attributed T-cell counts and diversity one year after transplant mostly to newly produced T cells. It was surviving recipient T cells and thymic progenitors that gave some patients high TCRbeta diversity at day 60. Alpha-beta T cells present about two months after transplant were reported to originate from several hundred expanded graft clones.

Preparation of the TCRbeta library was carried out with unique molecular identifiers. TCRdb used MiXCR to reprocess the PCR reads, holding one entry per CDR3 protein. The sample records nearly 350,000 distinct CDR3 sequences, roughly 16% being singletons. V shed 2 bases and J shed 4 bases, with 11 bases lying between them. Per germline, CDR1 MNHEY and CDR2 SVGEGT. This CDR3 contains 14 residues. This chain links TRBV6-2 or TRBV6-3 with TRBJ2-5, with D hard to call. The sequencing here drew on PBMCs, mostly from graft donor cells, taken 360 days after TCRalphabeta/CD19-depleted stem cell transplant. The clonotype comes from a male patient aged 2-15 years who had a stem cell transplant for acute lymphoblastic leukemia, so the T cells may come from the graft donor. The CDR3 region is CASSYTTPRETQYF. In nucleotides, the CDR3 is TGTGCCAGCAGTTACACGACCCCGCGAGAGACCCAGTACTTC.